The 23 T cell receptor beta chains listed next were all sequenced from one sample in a study of T cell responses to AZD1222 COVID-19 vaccine (dated by TCRdb to 2020 to 2022). The sample's time point label, in plain terms: baseline before first vaccination. Library preparation used the immunoSEQ multiplex PCR assay. Sourced from immuneACCESS, this table was stored by TCRdb with only in-frame sequences that have V and J called. A share of the clones is absent; for the studies checked, an unresolved V gene accounts for under half, and the remainder has no known explanation. The sample table records about 110,000 clones; roughly 84% of these occur just once. 17% of the sample comes from the top ten. The sample was peripheral blood, taken on day 0 of AZD1222 vaccination. The origin of the receptors is an adult in good health.

The chain uses TRBV19 and TRBJ1-2; TRBD1 matches at 8 bases. Germline V gene sequence: CDR1 LNHDA, CDR2 SQIVND (reference sequence). The CDR3 consists of 14 residues. The junction had 6 bases not matched to a gene; V was cut back by 6 bases and J by 3 bases. The DNA for the CDR3 is TGTGCCAGTAGAGACAGGGGAGGCTACTATGGCTACACCTTC. This translates into CASRDRGGYYGYTF.

This clone showed up just once. The chain joins TRBV11-3 to TRBJ2-1, with TRBD1 matching over 7 bases. Germline assignment: CDR1 SGHNT and CDR2 YENEEA. Trimming cost V 3 bases and J 8 bases; bases outside gene matches: 7. The CDR3 has 14 residues. Here the CDR3 DNA reads TGTGCCAGCAGCTTCCCCGACAGGGCCCATGAGCAGTTCTTC. This sequence encodes CASSFPDRAHEQFF.

This chain joins TRBV3-1 (or the pseudogene TRBV3-2) and TRBJ1-6; 7 nucleotides align to TRBD1. V lost 4 bases, J lost 9 bases, and 9 bases stayed unmatched. The CDR3 spans 15 residues. CDR1 and CDR2 (germline): LGHDT, YNNKEL (reference sequence). The CDR3 sequence: CASSPRQGVSSPLHF. CDR3 coding DNA: TGTGCCAGCAGCCCCCGACAGGGCGTAAGTTCACCCCTCCACTTT.

The chain employs TRBV5-6 and TRBJ2-3, with TRBD2 as a possible D gene (7 bases). Germline CDR1 is SGHDT and CDR2 is YYEEEE. V was pared by 3 bases and J by 5 bases, with 13 bases between. The CDR3 sequence is 14 residues long. The CDR3 nucleotides are TGTGCCAGCAGCTACGGGGGGCGGCGAGATACGCAGTATTTT. Translating it yields CASSYGGRRDTQYF.

This clone was seen once. This chain uses TRBV6-5 with TRBJ2-3; perhaps TRBD1 as D (5 bases). Trimming pared 5 bases from V and 8 bases from J, leaving 17 bases between. CDR3 length equals 14 residues. Looked up from germline, CDR1 is MNHEY and CDR2 is SVGAGI. CDR3 coding DNA: TGTGCCAGCAGTCCGATGAAGCAGGGCGGTACGCAGTATTTT. As protein: CASSPMKQGGTQYF.

J is TRBJ1-3 and V is TRBV21-1. TRBV21-1 is flagged as a pseudogene. This CDR3 has 18 amino acids. CDR3 region: CASSPSRAGGLSGNTIYF. The CDR3 DNA is TGTGCCAGCAGCCCCTCCCGGGCGGGAGGCCTCTCTGGAAACACCATATATTTT.

The chain combines TRBV9 with TRBJ2-4, with a possible D match to TRBD1 (6 bases). This CDR3 contains 14 residues. Germline CDR1 reads SGDLS; CDR2 reads YYNGEE. The V gene lost 3 bases and the J gene lost 0 bases, with 7 bases spanning the gap. Here the CDR3 DNA reads TGTGCCAGCAGCGCAGGGGTAGCCAAAAACATTCAGTACTTC. It encodes CASSAGVAKNIQYF.

V gene TRBV5-1 combines with J gene TRBJ2-1; D may be TRBD1 (6 bases). With 0 bases removed from V and 4 bases from J, the gap between germline ends came to 8 bases. This CDR3 region has 14 residues. CDR1 is SGHRS and CDR2 is YFSETQ in the germline V gene. The CDR3 spells CASSLGTDYNEQFF. The CDR3 DNA reads as TGCGCCAGCAGCTTGGGGACAGATTACAATGAGCAGTTCTTC.

This clone was observed a few times. V and J are TRBV27 and TRBJ2-3; 9 bases align to TRBD2. Losses at the gene ends were 3 bases for V and 2 bases for J; bases not matched to a gene: 9. This CDR3 region has 17 residues. Germline V gene sequence: CDR1 MNHEY, CDR2 SMNVEV (reference sequence). This CDR3 is CASSFKPGGRVTDTQYF. The CDR3 DNA reads TGTGCCAGCAGTTTCAAACCGGGCGGGAGGGTCACAGATACGCAGTATTTT.

The CDR3 loop reads CASSQVPVTDYEQYF. The CDR3 nucleotides are TGTGCCAGCAGCCAAGTCCCAGTGACAGACTACGAGCAGTACTTC. V and J are TRBV3-1 (or the pseudogene TRBV3-2) and TRBJ2-7, with a tentative D call TRBD1 (5 bases). This CDR3 has 15 amino acids. V dropped 1 base and J dropped 3 bases, with 13 bases sitting between them. Germline V gene lookup returns CDR1 LGHDT and CDR2 YNNKEL (reference sequence).

The genes are TRBV19 and TRBJ2-2; TRBD2 agrees at 10 bases. V shed 9 bases, J shed 3 bases, and the junction held 13 bases outside the gene matches. CDR3 length equals 17 residues. Germline loops: CDR1 LNHDA, CDR2 SQIVND (reference sequence). The CDR3 spells CASRGGPGLAYTGELFF. The CDR3, as DNA: TGTGCCAGCCGGGGGGGGCCGGGACTAGCGTACACCGGGGAGCTGTTTTTT.

This clone occurred once. The J gene is TRBJ2-7, the V gene TRBV5-1; D is undetermined. V lost 9 bases and J lost 2, with 3 bases in between. The germline gives CDR1 SGHRS, CDR2 YFSETQ. The CDR3 loop spans 9 amino acids. CDR3 region: CANAYEQYF. CDR3 nucleotides: TGCGCCAACGCCTACGAGCAGTACTTC.

The CDR3, as DNA: TGTGCCAGCAGCTTAACCTCGGGCTCTGGAAACACCATATATTTT. Amino acids: CASSLTSGSGNTIYF. The chain links TRBV7-8 to TRBJ1-3; D remains unclear. This CDR3 contains 15 residues. Trimming left V 2 bases short and J 0 bases short, with 8 bases between. CDR1 and CDR2 (germline): SGHVS, FQNEAQ.

V is TRBV6-5 and J is TRBJ2-7, with 9 bases identical to TRBD2. V lost 0 bases to trimming and J lost 7 bases; unmatched junction nucleotides: 1. The length of the CDR3 is 13 residues. CDR1 and CDR2 from the germline V gene are MNHEY and SVGAGI. CDR3: CASSYSAGGEQYV. In nucleotides, the CDR3 is TGTGCCAGCAGTTACTCGGCGGGGGGGGAGCAGTACGTC.

The chain uses TRBV20-1 and TRBJ2-5; 7 positions agree with TRBD1. The CDR3 spans 13 residues. V lost 3 bases to trimming and J lost 4 bases; unmatched junction nucleotides: 5. Germline lookup yields CDR1 DFQATT and CDR2 SNEGSKA (reference sequence). CDR3 nucleotides: TGCAGTGCTAGTAAAGGGGGCGGAGAGACCCAGTACTTC. Translated, it gives CSASKGGGETQYF.

The chain employs TRBV7-9 and TRBJ2-5; TRBD1 or TRBD2 may be the D gene (6 bases each). V was cut by 2 bases and J by 5 bases, with 18 bases left in between. The CDR3 totals 16 residues. Germline V gives CDR1 SEHNR, CDR2 FQNEAQ (reference sequence). The CDR3 nucleotides read TGTGCCAGCAGCTTAACCCTACGGGGGCCAGGGGAGACCCAGTACTTC. It specifies CASSLTLRGPGETQYF.

The V and J genes are TRBV27 and TRBJ2-5, with a possible D match to TRBD2 (6 bases). V was shortened by 3 bases and J by 4 bases, with 15 bases between the two germline ends. CDR3 length: 15 amino acids. Germline V gene sequence: CDR1 MNHEY, CDR2 SMNVEV (reference sequence). CDR3 loop: CASSLGVGGLETQYF. The CDR3 DNA sequence: TGTGCCAGCAGTTTGGGGGTGGGGGGATTAGAGACCCAGTACTTC.

This rearrangement joins TRBV7-8 to TRBJ1-2; tentatively, D is TRBD1 (5 bases). The CDR3 contains 13 residues. Trimming left V 1 base short and J 9 bases short, with 12 bases between. Germline lookup yields CDR1 SGHVS and CDR2 FQNEAQ. CDR3 residues: CASSLGGDRSYTF. The CDR3 nucleotides are TGTGCCAGCAGCTTAGGGGGCGATCGAAGCTACACCTTC.

The rearrangement links TRBV21-1 to TRBJ1-1; the tabulated D call, TRBD1, remains unverified against the DNA. TRBV21-1 is labeled a pseudogene. The CDR3 totals 16 residues. The CDR3 reads CASGYRGPYFFTEAFF. The CDR3 DNA reads as TGTGCCAGCGGTTACAGGGGCCCATACTTTTTCACTGAAGCTTTCTTT.

The chain uses TRBV6-5 and TRBJ1-6, with D hard to call. Germline loops: CDR1 MNHEY, CDR2 SVGAGI. The V end was cut by 4 bases, the J end by 10 bases, with 17 bases between. This CDR3 region has 15 residues. In nucleotides, the CDR3 is TGTGCCAGCAGTTTTGGCAGCCGGCGAGAGTCACCCCTCCACTTT. Translated, it gives CASSFGSRRESPLHF.

The rearrangement joins TRBV5-1 to TRBJ1-5; possibly TRBD1 for D (6 bases). The V end lost 2 bases, the J end lost 2 bases, and 14 bases lay between the germline ends. This CDR3 has 16 residues. Germline CDR1 and CDR2: SGHRS and YFSETQ. This CDR3 is CASSFGGLFGNQPQHF. The CDR3 region has the DNA TGCGCCAGCAGCTTTGGGGGGCTCTTTGGCAATCAGCCCCAGCATTTT.

The V call is TRBV6-5, the J call TRBJ1-2; the match to TRBD1 covers 10 bases. The CDR3 loop spans 15 amino acids. The V gene end was trimmed by 2 bases and the J gene end by 6 bases; junction bases not matched to a gene: 6. Germline-derived CDR1 and CDR2 are MNHEY and SVGAGI. CDR3 sequence reads: CASSYRDRGKNGYTF. The CDR3 region has the DNA TGTGCCAGCAGTTACCGGGACAGGGGAAAGAATGGCTACACCTTC.

The rearrangement uses TRBV6-5 and TRBJ1-5; D gene unclear. This CDR3 has 13 amino acids. Trimming removed 8 bases from V and 3 bases from J, with 11 bases in between. Germline loops: CDR1 MNHEY, CDR2 SVGAGI. The CDR3 sequence: CASGFQPNQPQHF. The CDR3 DNA reads as TGTGCCAGCGGGTTCCAGCCCAATCAGCCCCAGCATTTT.